This entry concerns a single T cell receptor (beta chain). Per the original methods: For nucleated cells, counts were estimated from reference gene primer amplification. TCRdb keeps only in-frame clones here, not all; method: immunoSEQ multiplex PCR. Clone size and V and J calls were adopted from that table, with D and trimming inferred from the DNA. In the table there are 180,000 or so clones, over 75% of which are singletons. This CDR3 region has 16 residues. J lost 3 bases, V lost 8 bases, and 10 bases had no gene match. Germline V gene data show CDR1 as SEHNR and CDR2 as FQNEAQ (reference sequence). The data originate from a study of blood T cell repertoires in COVID-19. Across the study: Acute and convalescent COVID-19 samples came from the United States, Italy and Spain. The analysed material was cDNA or gDNA that came from T cells, B-cell-depleted T cells, or PBMCs.

Sequenced input: peripheral blood. The clonotype comes from a person between 65 and 80 years old with COVID-19, enrolled during active disease. The rearrangement links TRBV7-9 to TRBJ2-2; TRBD2 matches at 9 bases. The CDR3 reads CASGASGTTYTGELFF. As DNA, the CDR3 is TGTGCCAGCGGGGCTAGCGGGACCACTTACACCGGGGAGCTGTTTTTT.